Listed below are T cell receptor beta chains from one sample, sequenced in a study of blood T cell repertoires in COVID-19. The method was immunoSEQ multiplex PCR; TCRdb's version includes in-frame clones alone and lacks a portion of them. This sample yields roughly 32,000 clones, of which roughly 85% are seen a single time; over 7.5% belongs to the top ten. The sequenced sample consisted of peripheral blood. Source of these receptors: an elderly man with active COVID-19. Both conserved end residues are part of each CDR3. A D gene is named only where the DNA matches it firmly. Clone size is shown for a subset of rows, as once, few, many or a class of expanded clone.

>TRBJ1-5|-|TRBV6-1|once
TGTGCCAGCAGTGAAGGGCCGGGGGACTGGAGCAATCAGCCCCAGCATTTT
CASSEGPGDWSNQPQHF
>TRBJ2-7|-|TRBV3-1/TRBV3-2|-
TGTGCCAGCAGCCAAGTGAATAGAAACGAGCAGTACTTC
CASSQVNRNEQYF
>TRBJ2-3|TRBD2|TRBV11-2|-
TGTGCCAGCAGCTTAGGAGGGGGACTAGCTGCAGATACGCAGTATTTT
CASSLGGGLAADTQYF
>TRBJ2-5|-|TRBV5-6|-
TGTGCCAGCAGCTTGGTCGGGTGGGACCAAGAGACCCAGTACTTC
CASSLVGWDQETQYF
>TRBJ1-3|-|TRBV5-1|-
TGCGCCAGCAGCCCGGCAGGAGGGACTGGAAACACCATATATTTT
CASSPAGGTGNTIYF
>TRBJ1-4|TRBD1|TRBV3-1/TRBV3-2|-
TGTGCCAGCAGCTGGACAGGAGTTAATGAAAAACTGTTTTTT
CASSWTGVNEKLFF
>TRBJ2-7|TRBD2|TRBV5-4|-
TGTGCCAGCAGCCAGCGGGACGGATACTACGAGCAGTACTTC
CASSQRDGYYEQYF
>TRBJ1-4|TRBD1|TRBV5-6|-
TGTGCCAGCAGCTTGGCCGGGACAGGGGGTGAAAAACTGTTTTTT
CASSLAGTGGEKLFF
>TRBJ2-2|-|TRBV29-1|once
TGCAGCGTTTTGCGCACCGGGGAGCTGTTTTTT
CSVLRTGELFF
>TRBJ1-2|-|TRBV7-2|-
TGTGCCAGCAGCTCCGGGAGCGTCTATGGCTACACCTTC
CASSSGSVYGYTF
>TRBJ2-3|TRBD2|TRBV6-2/TRBV6-3|-
TGTGCCAGCAGTTACCTGCTGGGTAGCGGGGGGCTGTCCCAACATACGCAGTATTTT
CASSYLLGSGGLSQHTQYF
>TRBJ1-1|-|TRBV6-2/TRBV6-3|-
TGTGCCAGCAGTCAGCAGGGCGGGAACACTGAAGCTTTCTTT
CASSQQGGNTEAFF
>TRBJ2-2|TRBD2|TRBV15|-
TGTGCCACCAGCAGAGATGTTCGGGCTAGCGGGGGGGCCGGGGAGCTGTTTTTT
CATSRDVRASGGAGELFF
>TRBJ2-7|-|TRBV4-2|-
TGTGCCAGCAGCCAAGATGGAAGGAGGTACTTC
CASSQDGRRYF
>TRBJ1-1|-|TRBV18|-
TGTGCCAGCTCACCAGATCCTCGGGCTGAAGCTTTCTTT
CASSPDPRAEAFF
>TRBJ1-5|TRBD1|TRBV7-8|-
TGTGCCAGCAGCATGGGACAGGGGGCAAGTCAGCCCCAGCATTTT
CASSMGQGASQPQHF
>TRBJ2-6|-|TRBV30|-
TGTGCCTGGAGTAGAACGGCTAGTAGCTCTGGGGCCAACGTCCTGACTTTC
CAWSRTASSSGANVLTF
>TRBJ2-2|-|TRBV30|-
TGTGCCTGGAGTTTTGGGGGGGCGAACGGGGAGCTGTTTTTT
CAWSFGGANGELFF
>TRBJ2-7|-|TRBV9|-
TGTGCCAGCAGCGTAGAAGGAGGCCCCTACGAGCAGTACTTC
CASSVEGGPYEQYF
>TRBJ2-4|-|TRBV30|-
TGTGCCTGGAGTGCGACAGTCCTAGCCAAAAACATTCAGTACTTC
CAWSATVLAKNIQYF
>TRBJ2-3|-|TRBV12-3/TRBV12-4|-
TGTGCCAGCAGTTTCGAGGATACGCAGTATTTT
CASSFEDTQYF
>TRBJ1-1|TRBD1|TRBV6-6|once
TGTGCCAGCAGTTACGCCTACAGGGGGACTGAAGCTTTCTTT
CASSYAYRGTEAFF
>TRBJ2-7|-|TRBV19|-
TGTGCCAGTAGTATCTCATCGGGGAGGCCCTTAGGGCCCTACTCCTACGAGCAGTACTTC
CASSISSGRPLGPYSYEQYF
>TRBJ1-1|-|TRBV29-1|-
TGCAGCGCCGATGACAGCCAGAACACTGAAGCTTTCTTT
CSADDSQNTEAFF
>TRBJ2-3|TRBD2|TRBV7-9|-
TGTGCCAGCAGCTTAACTAGCGGGACGTGGATGGATACGCAGTATTTT
CASSLTSGTWMDTQYF
>TRBJ1-6|TRBD1|TRBV7-9|-
TGTGCCAGCAGCTTAGGACAGGGGGCCTATAATTCACCCCTCCACTTT
CASSLGQGAYNSPLHF
>TRBJ1-6|TRBD1|TRBV9|-
TGTGCCAGCAGCGCGAGTCGGACAGGGGGCGATTCACCCCTCCACTTT
CASSASRTGGDSPLHF
>TRBJ2-3|TRBD2|TRBV6-5|-
TGTGCCAGCAGTAACTTGGGCGGGGGTAGCACAGATACGCAGTATTTT
CASSNLGGGSTDTQYF
>TRBJ2-5|-|TRBV7-9|-
TGTGCCAGCAGCTTAACGGGGAAGGAGACCCAGTACTTC
CASSLTGKETQYF
>TRBJ1-4|-|TRBV12-3/TRBV12-4|-
TGTGCCAGCGGCCAGGGTCGAGAAAAACTGTTTTTT
CASGQGREKLFF
>TRBJ2-1|TRBD2|TRBV5-6|-
TGTGCCAGCAGCCAGGACGCGGGACTAGTGAATGAGCAGTTCTTC
CASSQDAGLVNEQFF
>TRBJ2-7|-|TRBV28|-
TGTGCCAGTATCCGATCAACCACAGGTTACTCCTACGAGCAGTACTTC
CASIRSTTGYSYEQYF
>TRBJ2-7|-|TRBV7-2|-
TGTGCCAGCAGTTCGGCCTACGAGCAGTACTTC
CASSSAYEQYF
>TRBJ1-2|-|TRBV30|-
TGTGCCTGGAGTGGACGACAGCTCCGTGTAGGCTACACCTTC
CAWSGRQLRVGYTF
>TRBJ2-3|-|TRBV5-1|-
TGCGCCAGCAGCTTGACAGGGACCACAGATACGCAGTATTTT
CASSLTGTTDTQYF
>TRBJ1-5|TRBD1|TRBV2|-
TGTGCCAGCAGTGGACGGACAGGGGGGAATCAGCCCCAGCATTTT
CASSGRTGGNQPQHF
>TRBJ1-6|TRBD1|TRBV27|few
TGTGCCAGCAGTCCTCGAACAGGGGATAGGAATTCACCCCTCCACTTT
CASSPRTGDRNSPLHF
>TRBJ2-7|-|TRBV6-5|-
TGTGCCAGCAGTTACTCGGACAGCGTCTATTACGAGCAGTACTTC
CASSYSDSVYYEQYF
>TRBJ2-1|TRBD2|TRBV6-2/TRBV6-3|-
TGTGCCAGCAGCCTTTTTCCGGGACTAGCGGCGATTAGCTACAATGAGCAGTTCTTC
CASSLFPGLAAISYNEQFF
>TRBJ2-3|-|TRBV6-2/TRBV6-3|-
TGTGCCAGCAGGCCTACTAGAACAGATACGCAGTATTTT
CASRPTRTDTQYF
>TRBJ1-2|-|TRBV19|-
TGTGCCAGTAAGGAGTCTGACAGTAAAATCTATGGCTACACCTTC
CASKESDSKIYGYTF
>TRBJ1-1|-|TRBV18|few
TGTGCCAGCTCACCAGGAAGGCCAGGTGCGAACACTGAAGCTTTCTTT
CASSPGRPGANTEAFF
>TRBJ2-3|-|TRBV18|-
TGTGCCAGCTCACCGATATTAGGGGCCATAGATACGCAGTATTTT
CASSPILGAIDTQYF
>TRBJ1-3|TRBD1|TRBV2|-
TGTGCCAGCAGCAAACAGGGGATCTCTGGAAACACCATATATTTT
CASSKQGISGNTIYF
>TRBJ1-1|-|TRBV18|-
TGTGCCAGCTGCCGGGGTGAACGGGAAGAAGCTTTCTTT
CASCRGEREEAFF
>TRBJ2-3|TRBD1|TRBV5-6|-
TGTGCCAGCAGCCTAGGACAGGGGTTGGATACGCAGTATTTT
CASSLGQGLDTQYF
>TRBJ2-5|-|TRBV19|-
TGTGCCAGTAGTACAAATCGGGAGACCCAGTACTTC
CASSTNRETQYF
>TRBJ2-4|TRBD1|TRBV6-1|-
TGTGCCAGCAGTGAAATTGGGGACAGCTTAAACATTCAGTACTTC
CASSEIGDSLNIQYF
>TRBJ2-3|TRBD2|TRBV7-2|-
TGTGCCAGCAGCTTTAGCGGGGTTAGCACAGATACGCAGTATTTT
CASSFSGVSTDTQYF
>TRBJ1-1|-|TRBV29-1|-
TGCAGCGTTTCTAGGGGGGGGACCACTGAAGCTTTCTTT
CSVSRGGTTEAFF
>TRBJ1-1|-|TRBV3-1/TRBV3-2|-
TGTGCCAGCAGCCAAAACACCATGAACACTGAAGCTTTCTTT
CASSQNTMNTEAFF
>TRBJ1-1|-|TRBV10-3|-
TGTGCCATATCCGAGGAGTTTACTGAAGCTTTCTTT
CAISEEFTEAFF
>TRBJ2-7|TRBD1|TRBV7-3|-
TGTGCCAGCAGCCTAGGGACAGGGTGGGCCTACGAGCAGTACTTC
CASSLGTGWAYEQYF
>TRBJ2-2|-|TRBV7-8|-
TGTGCCAGCAGCGCGGGACGGATGAACACCGGGGAGCTGTTTTTT
CASSAGRMNTGELFF